This paragraph covers one T cell receptor (beta chain) sequence. Its antigen remains unknown. These data belong to a study of T cell responses to AZD1222 COVID-19 vaccine. Overall study results and limits: Spike-specific TCR depth and breadth grew after two AZD1222 doses.

The V and J ends lost 0 bases and 4 bases respectively, with 12 bases between them. Germline CDR1 reads LGHNA; CDR2 reads YNFKEQ. The CDR3 loop spans 15 amino acids. The assay was immunoSEQ multiplex PCR, and TCRdb's table has in-frame clones only and misses some. The repertoire holds 90,000 to 130,000 clones, with around 84% as singletons. The specimen comprised peripheral blood, sampled on day 0 of AZD1222 vaccination. This rearrangement joins TRBV4-2 to TRBJ1-1, with D perhaps TRBD1 (6 bases). The clonotype originates from an adult in good health. CDR3 residues: CASSQDWGAVTEAFF. CDR3 bases: TGTGCCAGCAGCCAAGATTGGGGGGCTGTCACTGAAGCTTTCTTT.